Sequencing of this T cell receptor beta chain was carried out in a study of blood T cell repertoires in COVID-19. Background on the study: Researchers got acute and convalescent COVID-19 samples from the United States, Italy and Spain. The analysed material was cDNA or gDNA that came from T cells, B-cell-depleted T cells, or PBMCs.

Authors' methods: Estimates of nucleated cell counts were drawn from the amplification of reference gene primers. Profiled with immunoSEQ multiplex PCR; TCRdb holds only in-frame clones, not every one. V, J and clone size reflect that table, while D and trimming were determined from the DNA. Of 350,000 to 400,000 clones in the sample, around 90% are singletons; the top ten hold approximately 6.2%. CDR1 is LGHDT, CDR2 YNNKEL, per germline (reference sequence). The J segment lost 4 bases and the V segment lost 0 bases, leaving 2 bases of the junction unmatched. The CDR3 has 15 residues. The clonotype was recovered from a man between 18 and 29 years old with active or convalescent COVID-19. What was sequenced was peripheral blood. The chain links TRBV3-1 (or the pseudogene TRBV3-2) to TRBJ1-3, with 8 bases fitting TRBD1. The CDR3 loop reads CASSQDRTGGNTIYF. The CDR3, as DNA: TGTGCCAGCAGCCAAGACCGGACAGGGGGAAACACCATATATTTT.